The following is a T cell receptor beta chain sequence with its context. Its antigen is currently unknown. This sample is drawn from a study of neoadjuvant anti-PD-1 for oral cavity cancer. Looking at the study overall: Non-progressing patients received a fourth nivolumab dose near day 43, then surgery on days 50-56.

Noted time point: after neoadjuvant nivolumab, at surgical resection. Patients were newly diagnosed with stage II-IVA oral cavity squamous cell carcinoma without prior systemic or radiation treatment. No culture or expansion preceded analysis of these blood cells. Germline CDR1 is SNHLY and CDR2 is FYNNEI. CDR3 length: 15 residues. V lost 0 bases and J lost 1; bases outside the gene matches: 2. Clones were sequenced by immunoSEQ multiplex PCR, and TCRdb holds only the in-frame ones, with some missing. The sample records some 13,000 clones, around 74% being singletons. Study observations and caveats: After neoadjuvant nivolumab, PBMC T cell clonality was significantly higher in non-responders than responders.

The material sequenced was PBMCs, taken after nivolumab (anti-PD-1) treatment. This TCR was recovered from a person between 40 and 79 years old with oral cavity squamous cell carcinoma. The chain has TRBV2 and TRBJ2-7, with 8 positions matching TRBD2. This CDR3 is CASSEASGISYEQYF. As DNA, the CDR3 is TGTGCCAGCAGTGAAGCTAGCGGGATTTCCTACGAGCAGTACTTC.